This T cell receptor (beta chain) was identified in a study of shared clonotypes between healthy human individuals. General study points: Clonotypes shared by all four sorted-subset donors had higher generation probabilities than non-shared clonotypes. Across a handful of donors, naive CD4 shared 5% to 6.5%, naive CD8 around 4%, memory CD4 roughly 2.2%, memory CD8 0.4%.

This clone was seen only once. Its antigen remains unidentified. CD45RO-negative, CCR7-positively selected cells formed the naive CD8 fraction, excluding terminally differentiated effector memory CD45RA+ cells. TCRdb keeps only in-frame clones here, not all; method: immunoSEQ multiplex PCR. The sample includes about 1.9 million clones, about 93% of them seen just once. With V trimmed by 3 bases and J by 2 bases, 6 bases remained unmatched. Germline values: CDR1 MDHEN, CDR2 SYDVKM. This CDR3 region has 15 residues. This receptor was obtained from a man between 18 and 29 years old in good health. Some clones in this sample may be carry-over from other donors' samples. The sequencing input was naive CD8+ T cells from PBMCs. V and J are TRBV28 and TRBJ2-7; 8 nucleotides align to TRBD1. CDR3 nucleotide sequence: TGTGCCAGCAGTTTCCTGACAGGGGTAGCCTACGAGCAGTACTTC. Amino acids: CASSFLTGVAYEQYF.